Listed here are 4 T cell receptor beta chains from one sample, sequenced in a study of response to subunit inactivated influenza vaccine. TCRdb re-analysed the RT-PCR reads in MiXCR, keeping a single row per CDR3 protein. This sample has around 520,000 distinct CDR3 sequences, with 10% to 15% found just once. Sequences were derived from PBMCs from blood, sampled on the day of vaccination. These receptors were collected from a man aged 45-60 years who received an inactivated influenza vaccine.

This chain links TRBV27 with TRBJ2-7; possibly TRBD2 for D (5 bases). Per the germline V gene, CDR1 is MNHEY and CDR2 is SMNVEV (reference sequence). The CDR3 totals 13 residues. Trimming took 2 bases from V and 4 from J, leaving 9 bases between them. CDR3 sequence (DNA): TGTGCCAGCAGTTTACTGCGAGGGTACGAGCAGTACTTC. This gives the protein CASSLLRGYEQYF.

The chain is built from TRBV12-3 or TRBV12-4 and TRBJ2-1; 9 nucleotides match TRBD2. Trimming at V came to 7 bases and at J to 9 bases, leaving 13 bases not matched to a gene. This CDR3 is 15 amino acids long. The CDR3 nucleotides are TGTGCCAGCACTCGGGCGGCGGGGGGGCCGATTGAGCAGTTCTTC. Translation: CASTRAAGGPIEQFF.

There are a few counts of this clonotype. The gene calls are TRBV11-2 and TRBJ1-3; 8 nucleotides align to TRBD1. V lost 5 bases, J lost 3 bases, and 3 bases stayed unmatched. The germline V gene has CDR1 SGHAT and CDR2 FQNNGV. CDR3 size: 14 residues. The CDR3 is CASSRDRGGNTIYF. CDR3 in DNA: TGTGCCAGCAGCCGAGACAGGGGTGGAAACACCATATATTTT. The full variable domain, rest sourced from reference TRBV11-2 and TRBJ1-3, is EAGVAQSPRYKIIEKRQSVAFWCNPISGHATLYWYQQILGQGPKLLIQFQNNGVVDDSQLPKDRFSAERLKGVDSTLKIQPAKLEDSAVYLCASSRDRGGNTIYFGEGSWLTVV.

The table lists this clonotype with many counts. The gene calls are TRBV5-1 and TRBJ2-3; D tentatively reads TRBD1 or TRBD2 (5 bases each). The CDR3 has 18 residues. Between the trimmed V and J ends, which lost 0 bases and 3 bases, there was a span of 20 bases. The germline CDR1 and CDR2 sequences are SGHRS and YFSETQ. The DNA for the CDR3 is TGCGCCAGCAGCTTGGGGTTCGGGACCCAAGGAGGAACAGATACGCAGTATTTT. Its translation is CASSLGFGTQGGTDTQYF.